This T cell receptor (beta chain) originates from a study of identical twins. Regarding the study as a whole: Invariant populations such as MAIT and iNKT cells could partly muddle zero-insertion analyses.

TCRdb processed the 5' RACE reads anew with MiXCR; each CDR3 protein has one entry. The sample has approximately 500,000 distinct CDR3 sequences, 20% to 25% seen once. V lost 1 base, J lost 3 bases, and 13 bases lay in between. CDR1 is SGHRS and CDR2 is YFSETQ in the germline V gene. This CDR3 is 16 amino acids long. This clonotype was picked up a small number of times. As yet, its antigen is unknown. These data are also associated with another study on T cells expressing NK-cell markers. In that study: Of CD8+ T cells, about 1.0-8% belonged to dominant NKG2C+ clonotypes in roughly 6 donors.

This clonotype was sampled from a woman aged 18-29 years in good health. The chain employs TRBV5-1 and TRBJ1-4, with no clear D. Material: CD4+ T cells sorted from blood. The CDR3 DNA reads as TGCGCCAGCAGCTTGTTTCCGGTTGGGGCTAATGAAAAACTGTTTTTT. This sequence encodes CASSLFPVGANEKLFF. Full variable domain (rest looked up from reference TRBV5-1 and TRBJ1-4): KAGVTQTPRYLIKTRGQQVTLSCSPISGHRSVSWYQQTPGQGLQFLFEYFSETQRNKGNFPGRFSGRQFSNSRSEMNVSTLELGDSALYLCASSLFPVGANEKLFFGSGTQLSVL.